This is a list of T cell receptor beta chains from one sample in a study of T-cell memory formation after mild COVID-19. TCRdb re-analysed the 5' RACE reads in MiXCR, keeping a single row per CDR3 protein. The sample consists of around 420,000 distinct CDR3 sequences, 24% of them appearing once. Sequences were obtained from PBMCs or a T cell subset sorted from them (not recorded which). Source of these receptors: an adult woman who had mild COVID-19 (a few samples of this study predate the infection). Cell type and time point are not known. Both conserved end residues are part of each CDR3. The D gene is left open where the match is weak. A row's size may be missing; if present it is once, few, many or a size class.

J gene,V gene,clone size,D gene,CDR3 DNA,CDR3 protein
TRBJ1-5,TRBV6-6,.,.,TGTGCCAGCAGTTACTCGAGCAATCAGCCCCAGCATTTT,CASSYSSNQPQHF
TRBJ2-3,TRBV13,.,.,TGTGCCAGCGGGTTCGAGAGCACAGATACGCAGTATTTT,CASGFESTDTQYF
TRBJ1-1,TRBV2,.,.,TGTGCCAGCAGTGAGAGTCCCCTCATCACTGAAGCTTTCTTT,CASSESPLITEAFF
TRBJ2-1,TRBV10-3,.,TRBD2,TGTGCCATCCGAGCTAGCGGACCTCGTAATGAGCAGTTCTTC,CAIRASGPRNEQFF
TRBJ2-2,TRBV29-1,few,.,TGCAGCGTAGTTCAGTTGACCAACACCGGGGAGCTGTTTTTT,CSVVQLTNTGELFF
TRBJ1-1,TRBV28,few,TRBD1,TGTGCCAGCAGAGCGGGACAGATTAACACTGAAGCTTTCTTT,CASRAGQINTEAFF
TRBJ1-3,TRBV12-3/TRBV12-4,.,TRBD1,TGTGCCAGCAGGGAACAGGGGTTAGTTAACACCATATATTTT,CASREQGLVNTIYF
TRBJ2-7,TRBV12-3/TRBV12-4,.,.,TGTGCCAGCAGTTCACAGGGAACCATCTACGAGCAGTACTTC,CASSSQGTIYEQYF
TRBJ2-1,TRBV18,many,.,TGTGCCAGCTCACCACCGGGCTACAATGAGCAGTTCTTC,CASSPPGYNEQFF
TRBJ2-3,TRBV19,.,TRBD1,TGTGCCAGTCTAGATGGACAGGGAGGCACAGATACGCAGTATTTT,CASLDGQGGTDTQYF
TRBJ2-7,TRBV12-3/TRBV12-4,few,.,TGTGCCAGCAGTTTCGGGTTCGAGCAGTACTTC,CASSFGFEQYF
TRBJ2-1,TRBV12-3/TRBV12-4,few,.,TGTGCCAGCGCTCCAACGCTGGAGATCACCTACAATGAGCAGTTCTTC,CASAPTLEITYNEQFF
TRBJ2-1,TRBV7-3,.,TRBD2,TGTGCCAGCAGCGAGTCCTCCGGGACTAGCGGGCGCTATGAGCAGTTCTTC,CASSESSGTSGRYEQFF
TRBJ2-3,TRBV7-8,few,.,TGTGCCAGCAGCTTAGAGTCAGATACGCAGTATTTT,CASSLESDTQYF
TRBJ2-3,TRBV5-6,.,TRBD1,TGTGCCAGCAGCTCAGGGGGCCTGGAGGATACGCAGTATTTT,CASSSGGLEDTQYF
TRBJ2-2,TRBV6-5,.,.,TGTGCCAGCAGTTACAAACAGGGAGGCGGGGAGCTGTTTTTT,CASSYKQGGGELFF
TRBJ1-2,TRBV29-1,.,.,TGCAGCGTTGAAGATCGGGGGGGCTACACCTTC,CSVEDRGGYTF
TRBJ2-5,TRBV24-1,.,.,TGTGCCACCAGTGATTGGTCCTCAGAGACCCAGTACTTC,CATSDWSSETQYF
TRBJ2-1,TRBV5-1,.,.,TGCGCCAGCAGCTTGAGCCCCGGCTCCGATGAGCAGTTCTTC,CASSLSPGSDEQFF
TRBJ1-2,TRBV12-3/TRBV12-4,.,.,TGTGCCAGCAGTTCGATGGGGCGACACTATGGCTACACCTTC,CASSSMGRHYGYTF
TRBJ2-1,TRBV6-2/TRBV6-3,.,.,TGTGCCAGCAGTTACTTTCTGCGGGTCCCCTACAATGAGCAGTTCTTC,CASSYFLRVPYNEQFF
TRBJ2-7,TRBV7-3,.,TRBD2,TGTGCCAGCAGCTTTACCGGGACTAGCGGGAGCACCTCCTACGAGCAGTACTTC,CASSFTGTSGSTSYEQYF
TRBJ2-2,TRBV19,many,.,TGTGCCACAAAGGGGGGTGGCGACACCGGGGAGCTGTTTTTT,CATKGGGDTGELFF
TRBJ2-5,TRBV27,few,.,TGTGCCAGCAGTTTCGGGACGGACCAAGAACTGCAGTACTTC,CASSFGTDQELQYF
TRBJ2-5,TRBV20-1,.,.,TGCAGTGCTAGAGATCCCAGGGGGGTGGAGACCCAGTACTTC,CSARDPRGVETQYF
TRBJ2-7,TRBV7-2,many,TRBD1,TGTGCCAGCAGCCCGATTCGGGACAGTCACCGCGAGCAGTACTTC,CASSPIRDSHREQYF
TRBJ1-5,TRBV20-1,few,TRBD1,TGCAGTGCTTCGGGACAGAAGAGCAATCAGCCCCAGCATTTT,CSASGQKSNQPQHF
TRBJ1-2,TRBV25-1,.,TRBD1,TGTGCCAGCAGTGAAGAGACAGGGCACTATGGCTACACCTTC,CASSEETGHYGYTF
TRBJ1-5,TRBV15,.,.,TGTGCCACCAGCAGAGCCGCGGGTCACAATCAGCCCCAGCATTTT,CATSRAAGHNQPQHF
TRBJ1-2,TRBV6-1,.,TRBD1,TGTGCCAGCAGTGATCCCGGGACAGGATATGGCTACACCTTC,CASSDPGTGYGYTF
TRBJ2-3,TRBV20-1,.,.,TGCAGTGCTAAGGACTATCAGCGGGCGTCAGATACGCAGTATTTT,CSAKDYQRASDTQYF
TRBJ2-3,TRBV6-1,.,TRBD1,TGTGCCAGCAATCTGGACAGGGCGGCAGATACGCAGTATTTT,CASNLDRAADTQYF
TRBJ2-7,TRBV4-1,.,TRBD1,TGCGCCAGCAGCCAGACCGGGACAGATTACTACGAGCAGTACTTC,CASSQTGTDYYEQYF
TRBJ1-2,TRBV11-2,.,.,TGTGCCAGCAGCTTAGATCCCCGGGGGGGTAAGGGTAATGGCTACACCTTC,CASSLDPRGGKGNGYTF
TRBJ1-1,TRBV9,.,.,TGTGCCAGCAGCCCCCGGACGGGGTTCTCTGAAGCTTTCTTT,CASSPRTGFSEAFF
TRBJ2-7,TRBV7-9,.,.,TGTGCCAGCAGAAGGTGGCTAGCGGAGCAGTACTTC,CASRRWLAEQYF
TRBJ2-5,TRBV9,.,.,TGTGCCAGCAGCGCGAATGGACAGCGGGAGACCCAGTACTTC,CASSANGQRETQYF
TRBJ2-3,TRBV7-2,.,TRBD2,TGTGCCAGCAGCTTACGAACTAGCGGGAGAAGGGATACGCAGTATTTT,CASSLRTSGRRDTQYF
TRBJ1-5,TRBV5-6,.,.,TGTGCCAGCAGCTTGGCCCGAGGCAGTCAGCCCCAGCATTTT,CASSLARGSQPQHF
TRBJ2-5,TRBV5-1,.,TRBD1,TGCGCCAGCAGCTGGGGACAGGGGGAAGAGACCCAGTACTTC,CASSWGQGEETQYF
TRBJ2-2,TRBV2,.,TRBD2,TGTGCCAGCAGGGCTAGCGGGGGCTCCGGGGAGCTGTTTTTT,CASRASGGSGELFF
TRBJ2-1,TRBV6-4,few,TRBD2,TGTGCCAGCAGCACTAGCGGGAAGACCTACAATGAGCAGTTCTTC,CASSTSGKTYNEQFF
TRBJ1-2,TRBV7-2,few,TRBD1,TGTGCCAGCAGCACAGGACAGGGGGCGCGTGGCTACACCTTC,CASSTGQGARGYTF
TRBJ1-1,TRBV15,many,TRBD1,TGTGCCACCAGCAGAGATCTGACAGGGGTGACTGAAGCTTTCTTT,CATSRDLTGVTEAFF
TRBJ2-7,TRBV29-1,few,.,TGCAGCGTAGGAGGATCCTACGAGCAGTACTTC,CSVGGSYEQYF
TRBJ2-1,TRBV12-3/TRBV12-4,few,.,TGTGCCAGTGCCGAAAATTCCTACAATGAGCAGTTCTTC,CASAENSYNEQFF